Listed below are T cell receptor beta chains from one sample, sequenced in a study of PD-1 blockade in classical Hodgkin lymphoma. Libraries were prepared by immunoSEQ multiplex PCR; TCRdb keeps only in-frame clonotypes and omits some of them. The profile shows roughly 100,000 clones, more than 85% of them singletons. Material: peripheral blood mononuclear cells (PBMCs), obtained before the fourth cycle of nivolumab. All receptors come from a human donor with classical Hodgkin lymphoma. Both conserved end residues are part of each CDR3.

>TRBJ1-1|TRBV30
CAWSVRGLMNTEAFF
>TRBJ2-3|TRBV5-1
CASSLLAVDNRDTQYF
>TRBJ2-2|TRBV7-3
CASSLRTRASATGELFF
>TRBJ1-2|TRBV30
CAWRPTPRPERSYTF
>TRBJ2-2|TRBV5-6
CASSLPGVLNTGELFF
>TRBJ2-5|TRBV29-1
CSVEEAGLGETQYF
>TRBJ2-6|TRBV19
CASSIRYRGLRGASGANVLTF
>TRBJ2-6|TRBV19
CASSTPGRSGANVLTF
>TRBJ2-1|TRBV9
CASSARQGVTHGQFF
>TRBJ2-1|TRBV7-9
CASSFQTSGRAGEQFF
>TRBJ2-7|TRBV5-1
CASSLVAGRLYEQYF
>TRBJ2-5|TRBV7-9
CASSLFPDKETQYF
>TRBJ2-2|TRBV30
CAWSQSPRRSGELFF
>TRBJ1-4|TRBV7-6
CASSLGSGREKLFF
>TRBJ2-3|TRBV11-3
CASSLAADRETQYF
>TRBJ1-1|TRBV12-5
CASGLWSLGRGTNTEAFF
>TRBJ2-7|TRBV9
CASSAGTGEIYEQYF